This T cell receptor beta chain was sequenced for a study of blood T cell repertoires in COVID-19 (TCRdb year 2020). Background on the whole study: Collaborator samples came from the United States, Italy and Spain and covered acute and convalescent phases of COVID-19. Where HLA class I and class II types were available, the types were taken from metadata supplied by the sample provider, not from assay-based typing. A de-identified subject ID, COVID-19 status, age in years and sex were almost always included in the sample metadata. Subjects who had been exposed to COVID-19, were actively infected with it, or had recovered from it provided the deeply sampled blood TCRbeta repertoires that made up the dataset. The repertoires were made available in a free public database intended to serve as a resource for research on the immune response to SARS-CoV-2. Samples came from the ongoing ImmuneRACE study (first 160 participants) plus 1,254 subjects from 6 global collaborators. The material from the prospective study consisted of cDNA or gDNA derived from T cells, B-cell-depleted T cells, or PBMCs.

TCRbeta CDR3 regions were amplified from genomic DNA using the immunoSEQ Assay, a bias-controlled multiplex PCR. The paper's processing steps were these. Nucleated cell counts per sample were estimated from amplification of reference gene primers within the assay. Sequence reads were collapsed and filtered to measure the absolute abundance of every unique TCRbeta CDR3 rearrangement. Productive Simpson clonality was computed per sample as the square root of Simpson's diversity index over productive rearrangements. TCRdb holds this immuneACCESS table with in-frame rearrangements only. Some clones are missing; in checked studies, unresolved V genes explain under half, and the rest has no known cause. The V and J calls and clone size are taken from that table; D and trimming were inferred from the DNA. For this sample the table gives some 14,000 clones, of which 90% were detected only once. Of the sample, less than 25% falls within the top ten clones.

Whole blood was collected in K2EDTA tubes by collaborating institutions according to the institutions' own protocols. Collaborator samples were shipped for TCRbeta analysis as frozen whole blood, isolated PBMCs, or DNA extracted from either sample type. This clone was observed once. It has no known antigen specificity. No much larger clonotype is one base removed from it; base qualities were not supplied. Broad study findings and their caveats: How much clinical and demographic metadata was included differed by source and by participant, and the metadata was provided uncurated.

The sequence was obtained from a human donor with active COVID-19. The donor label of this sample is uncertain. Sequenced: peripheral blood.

In nucleotide form, the sequence is TGTGCCAGCAGCCCCTCGTCAACGGGGTACACAGATACGCAGTATTTT. Its amino acids are CASSPSSTGYTDTQYF. The sequence links TRBV7-8 to TRBJ2-3, with a weak D call of TRBD2 (5 bases match). CDR1 SGHVS and CDR2 FQNEAQ were looked up in the germline V gene. The CDR3 holds 16 amino acids from the cysteine to the phenylalanine. Only the CDR3 region is kept as DNA, spanning 48 bases read in frame from base 1. V and J are truncated by 5 bases and 2 bases respectively, leaving an intervening sequence of 17 bases. Here the CDR3 is joined to the reference TRBV7-8 and TRBJ2-3 genes, and the full variable domain is: GAGVSQSPRYKVAKRGQDVALRCDPISGHVSLFWYQQALGQGPEFLTYFQNEAQLDKSGLPSDRFFAERPEGSVSTLKIQRTQQEDSAVYLCASSPSSTGYTDTQYFGPGTRLTVL.